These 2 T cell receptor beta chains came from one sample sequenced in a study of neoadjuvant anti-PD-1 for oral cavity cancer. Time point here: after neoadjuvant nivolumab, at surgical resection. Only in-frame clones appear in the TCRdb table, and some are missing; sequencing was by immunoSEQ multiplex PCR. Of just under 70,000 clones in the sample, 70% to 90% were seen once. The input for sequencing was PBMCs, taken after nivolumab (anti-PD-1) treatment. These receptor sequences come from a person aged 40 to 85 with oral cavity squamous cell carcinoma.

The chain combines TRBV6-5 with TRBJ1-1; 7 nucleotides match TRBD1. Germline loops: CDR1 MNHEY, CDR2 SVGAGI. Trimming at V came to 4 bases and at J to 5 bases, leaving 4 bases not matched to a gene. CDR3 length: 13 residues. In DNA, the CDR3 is TGTGCCAGCAGTTCGACAGGGCGGACTGAAGCTTTCTTT. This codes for CASSSTGRTEAFF.

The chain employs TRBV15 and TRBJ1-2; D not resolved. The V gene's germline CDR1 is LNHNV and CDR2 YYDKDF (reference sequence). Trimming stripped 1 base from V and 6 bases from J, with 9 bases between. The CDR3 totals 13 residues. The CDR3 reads CATSRGGVNGYTF. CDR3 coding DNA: TGTGCCACCAGCAGAGGGGGTGTGAATGGCTACACCTTC.